Below, 5 T cell receptor beta chains from the same sample are listed, as sequenced in a study of shared clonotypes between healthy human individuals. Here immunoSEQ multiplex PCR was the method, and the copy in TCRdb shows in-frame clones only, minus some. The table has approximately 2,000,000 clones, just over 90% seen once; the top ten hold about 1.7%. CD45RO-negative CD8 cells positively selected for CCR7 made up the naive population, which excluded terminally differentiated effector memory CD45RA+ cells. The material sequenced was naive CD8+ T cells from PBMCs. The receptors were sampled from a man aged 18 to 30 in good health. Some clones in this sample may be carry-over from other donors' samples.

The chain links TRBV4-2 to TRBJ1-2; no clear D. Deletions cut 4 bases from V and 4 bases from J, with 19 bases between. The CDR3 is 16 amino acids. Germline CDR1 is LGHNA and CDR2 is YNFKEQ. The DNA for the CDR3 is TGTGCCAGCAGCCCAACGGACGGCGACCTTTCCTATGGCTACACCTTC. Amino acid sequence: CASSPTDGDLSYGYTF.

The chain is built from TRBV27 and TRBJ2-5; either TRBD1 or TRBD2 may supply D (5 bases each). The V gene lost 0 bases and the J gene lost 4 bases, with 9 bases spanning the gap. The CDR3 loop spans 14 amino acids. Germline V gives CDR1 MNHEY, CDR2 SMNVEV (reference sequence). The CDR3 DNA is TGTGCCAGCAGTTTATCCCCAGGGAGAGAGACCCAGTACTTC. This translates into CASSLSPGRETQYF.

J is TRBJ2-1 and V is TRBV5-1; the match to TRBD2 covers 8 bases. CDR3 length: 17 residues. The germline CDR1 and CDR2 sequences are SGHRS and YFSETQ. V lost 0 bases and J lost 0; bases outside the gene matches: 5. DNA of the CDR3: TGCGCCAGCAGCTTGGCCGTAGCGGGAAGCTCCTACAATGAGCAGTTCTTC. Its translation is CASSLAVAGSSYNEQFF.

The rearrangement links TRBV29-1 to TRBJ1-2, with 7 bases lining up with TRBD1. The CDR3 has 14 residues. The ends lost 4 bases at V and 0 bases at J; junction bases unmatched: 5. The germline CDR1 and CDR2 sequences are SQVTM and ANQGSEA. CDR3 amino acids: CSVGSGTANYGYTF. The CDR3 DNA is TGCAGCGTTGGATCCGGGACAGCTAACTATGGCTACACCTTC.

This clone was picked up one time. The V gene is TRBV6-1, the J gene TRBJ2-7; D perhaps matches TRBD1 (6 bases). The CDR3 length is 13 residues. V lost 8 bases to trimming and J lost 2 bases, with 13 bases between them. Germline CDR1 reads MNHNS; CDR2 reads SASEGT. As DNA, the CDR3 is TGTGCCAGCGGAATCACAGGGACCTACGAGCAGTACTTC. It encodes CASGITGTYEQYF.